What follows describes a single T cell receptor beta chain. The data originate from a study of blood T cell repertoires in COVID-19. Study information: The United States, Italy and Spain provided the acute and convalescent COVID-19 samples.

Assay: immunoSEQ multiplex PCR; the TCRdb copy retains only in-frame clones and omits some. The sample records approximately 260,000 clones, about 90% being singletons. This CDR3 is built from 14 residues. Germline V gene lookup returns CDR1 KGHSH and CDR2 LQKENI. V lost 0 bases, J lost 7 bases, and 12 bases lay in between. This clonotype was obtained from a woman in her 40s with acute or convalescent COVID-19. Source material: peripheral blood. This chain joins TRBV18 and TRBJ1-2; D is unclear. CDR3 sequence reads: CASSPPVEGGGYTF. In DNA form, the CDR3 reads TGTGCCAGCTCACCACCGGTTGAGGGTGGTGGCTACACCTTC.